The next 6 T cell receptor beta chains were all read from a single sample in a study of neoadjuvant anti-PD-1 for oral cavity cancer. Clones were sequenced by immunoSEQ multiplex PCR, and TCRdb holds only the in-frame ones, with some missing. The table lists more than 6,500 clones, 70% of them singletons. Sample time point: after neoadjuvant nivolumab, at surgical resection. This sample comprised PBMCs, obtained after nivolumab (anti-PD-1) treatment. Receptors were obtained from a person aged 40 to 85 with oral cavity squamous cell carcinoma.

CDR3 sequence (DNA): TGTGCCAGCAGCTTTAGTGAGGGACTCAAAGAGACCCAGTACTTC. This gives the protein CASSFSEGLKETQYF. The chain recombines TRBV9 with TRBJ2-5, with a possible D match to TRBD2 (6 bases). The CDR3 contains 15 residues. The germline V and J ends were trimmed by 4 bases and 3 bases, with 16 bases remaining between them. Per the germline V gene, CDR1 is SGDLS and CDR2 is YYNGEE.

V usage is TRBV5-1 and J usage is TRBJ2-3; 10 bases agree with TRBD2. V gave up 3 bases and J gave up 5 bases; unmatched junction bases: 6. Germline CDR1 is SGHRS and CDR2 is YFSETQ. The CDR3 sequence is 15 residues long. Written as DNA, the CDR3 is TGCGCCAGCAGCTGGACTAGCGGAGGAGGAGATACGCAGTATTTT. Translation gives CASSWTSGGGDTQYF.

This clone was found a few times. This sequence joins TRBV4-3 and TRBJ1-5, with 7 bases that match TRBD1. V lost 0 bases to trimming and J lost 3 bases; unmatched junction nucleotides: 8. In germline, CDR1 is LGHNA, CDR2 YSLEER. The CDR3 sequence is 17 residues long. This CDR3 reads CASSQDTAGGINQPQHF. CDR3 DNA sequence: TGCGCCAGCAGCCAAGATACTGCAGGGGGTATCAATCAGCCCCAGCATTTT.

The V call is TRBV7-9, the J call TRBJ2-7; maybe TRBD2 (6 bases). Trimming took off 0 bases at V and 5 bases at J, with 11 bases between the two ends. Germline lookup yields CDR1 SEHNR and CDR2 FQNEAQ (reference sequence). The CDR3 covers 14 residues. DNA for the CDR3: TGTGCCAGCAGCTTAGCGGAGGGGATGAACGAGCAGTACTTC. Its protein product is CASSLAEGMNEQYF.

The CDR3 region has the DNA TGCGCCAGCAGCCAGGAGACATCCGGGACATCCACCGGGGAGCTGTTTTTT. Amino acid sequence: CASSQETSGTSTGELFF. The chain combines TRBV4-3 with TRBJ2-2, with D tentatively TRBD1 (6 bases). The length of the CDR3 is 17 residues. Germline assignment: CDR1 LGHNA and CDR2 YSLEER. The V end was cut by 3 bases, the J end by 4 bases, with 18 bases between.

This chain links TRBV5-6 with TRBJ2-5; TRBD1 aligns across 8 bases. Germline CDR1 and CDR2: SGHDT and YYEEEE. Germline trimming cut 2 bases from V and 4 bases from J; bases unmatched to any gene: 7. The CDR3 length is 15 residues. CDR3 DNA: TGTGCCAGCAGCTTACCCAGGGGGCTTGGAGAGACCCAGTACTTC. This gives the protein CASSLPRGLGETQYF. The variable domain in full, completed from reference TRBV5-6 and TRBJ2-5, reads DAGVTQSPTHLIKTRGQQVTLRCSPKSGHDTVSWYQQALGQGPQFIFQYYEEEERQRGNFPDRFSGHQFPNYSSELNVNALLLGDSALYLCASSLPRGLGETQYFGPGTRLLVL.